Listed below are T cell receptor beta chains from one sample, sequenced in a study of blood T cell repertoires in COVID-19. Profiling relied on immunoSEQ multiplex PCR, and the TCRdb table lists in-frame clones only, not all of them. The sample lists some 250,000 clones; more than 75% were seen once. The specimen sequenced was peripheral blood. The origin of the receptors is a woman aged 25 to 45 who had recovered from COVID-19. Both conserved end residues are part of each CDR3. The D gene is left open where the match is weak. The listing skips clone size in some rows; elsewhere it reads once, few, many or a size class.

size: -
J: TRBJ2-6
V: TRBV30
D: TRBD2
CDR3: CAWSGGGAGANVLTF
DNA: TGTGCCTGGAGTGGGGGGGGTGCTGGGGCCAACGTCCTGACTTTC

size: -
J: TRBJ2-7
V: TRBV9
D: TRBD2
CDR3: CASSAGTSGGPPIYEQYF
DNA: TGTGCCAGCAGCGCGGGGACTAGCGGGGGACCTCCGATCTACGAGCAGTACTTC

size: -
J: TRBJ2-7
V: TRBV10-1
D: -
CDR3: CASTRAGAREQYF
DNA: TGCGCCAGCACCCGTGCAGGGGCCCGCGAGCAGTACTTC

size: -
J: TRBJ2-7
V: TRBV4-1
D: TRBD1
CDR3: CASSQISRGIYEQYF
DNA: TGCGCCAGCAGCCAAATCTCCAGGGGGATTTACGAGCAGTACTTC

size: once
J: TRBJ2-3
V: TRBV6-5
D: TRBD2
CDR3: CASSPLAGGTDTQYF
DNA: TGTGCCAGCAGTCCCCTAGCGGGGGGCACAGATACGCAGTATTTT

size: -
J: TRBJ2-1
V: TRBV7-3
D: TRBD2
CDR3: CASSPILGGIGEQFF
DNA: TGTGCCAGCAGCCCGATCCTCGGGGGGATAGGTGAGCAGTTCTTC

size: -
J: TRBJ2-5
V: TRBV29-1
D: TRBD1
CDR3: CSVDGQGARGETQYF
DNA: TGCAGCGTTGACGGGCAGGGGGCAAGGGGAGAGACCCAGTACTTC

size: few
J: TRBJ1-1
V: TRBV5-1
D: TRBD1
CDR3: CASSVSGTGTAEAFF
DNA: TGCGCCAGCAGCGTATCCGGGACAGGTACGGCTGAAGCTTTCTTT

size: -
J: TRBJ1-5
V: TRBV6-2/TRBV6-3
D: -
CDR3: CASSYSEKPLSYSNQPQHF
DNA: TGTGCCAGCAGTTACTCAGAGAAACCTTTATCATATAGCAATCAGCCCCAGCATTTT

size: -
J: TRBJ1-2
V: TRBV5-6
D: -
CDR3: CASSFGRVSNYGYTF
DNA: TGTGCCAGCAGCTTCGGGCGGGTCTCGAACTATGGCTACACCTTC

size: -
J: TRBJ1-4
V: TRBV6-2/TRBV6-3
D: -
CDR3: CASSYSMGSATNEKLFF
DNA: TGTGCCAGCAGTTACTCGATGGGGAGTGCAACTAATGAAAAACTGTTTTTT

size: -
J: TRBJ1-1
V: TRBV14
D: -
CDR3: CASSQGAGTEAFF
DNA: TGTGCCAGCAGCCAAGGAGCAGGTACTGAAGCTTTCTTT

size: -
J: TRBJ2-7
V: TRBV19
D: -
CDR3: CASSTQGAEQYF
DNA: TGTGCCAGTAGTACACAGGGAGCCGAGCAGTACTTC

size: -
J: TRBJ1-5
V: TRBV5-1
D: -
CDR3: CASSEGGRDSNQPQHF
DNA: TGCGCCAGCAGCGAGGGAGGACGGGATAGCAATCAGCCCCAGCATTTT

size: once
J: TRBJ2-7
V: TRBV6-5
D: -
CDR3: CASTSMTAAYEQYF
DNA: TGTGCCAGCACCAGCATGACAGCAGCCTACGAGCAGTACTTC

size: -
J: TRBJ2-7
V: TRBV7-9
D: -
CDR3: CASSPRGFFTGEQYF
DNA: TGTGCCAGCAGCCCACGAGGGTTTTTTACCGGGGAGCAGTACTTC

size: few
J: TRBJ1-4
V: TRBV7-2
D: -
CDR3: CASSFREFATNEKLFF
DNA: TGTGCCAGCAGCTTCCGAGAATTTGCAACTAATGAAAAACTGTTTTTT

size: -
J: TRBJ2-7
V: TRBV30
D: -
CDR3: CAWSTGSPYEQYF
DNA: TGTGCCTGGAGTACGGGGTCCCCCTACGAGCAGTACTTC

size: -
J: TRBJ1-4
V: TRBV7-3
D: -
CDR3: CASSLGLCWSLEKLFF
DNA: TGTGCCAGCAGCTTGGGTTTGTGCTGGAGTCTTGAAAAACTGTTTTTT

size: few
J: TRBJ2-7
V: TRBV27
D: -
CDR3: CASSAFLRETYEQYF
DNA: TGTGCCAGCAGTGCTTTTCTCCGGGAAACCTACGAGCAGTACTTC

size: once
J: TRBJ2-4
V: TRBV7-2
D: TRBD2
CDR3: CASSLVGGGQAGGDIQYF
DNA: TGTGCCAGCAGCTTAGTTGGGGGCGGACAGGCGGGAGGGGACATTCAGTACTTC

size: once
J: TRBJ2-1
V: TRBV5-4
D: TRBD2
CDR3: CASSGEGLAREQFF
DNA: TGTGCCAGCAGCGGAGAAGGACTAGCTCGCGAGCAGTTCTTC

size: -
J: TRBJ2-7
V: TRBV5-1
D: TRBD1
CDR3: CASRGQGGNYEQYF
DNA: TGCGCCAGCCGGGGACAGGGAGGAAACTACGAGCAGTACTTC

size: -
J: TRBJ1-5
V: TRBV10-2
D: -
CDR3: CASSERGNQPQHF
DNA: TGCGCCAGCAGTGAACGGGGAAATCAGCCCCAGCATTTT